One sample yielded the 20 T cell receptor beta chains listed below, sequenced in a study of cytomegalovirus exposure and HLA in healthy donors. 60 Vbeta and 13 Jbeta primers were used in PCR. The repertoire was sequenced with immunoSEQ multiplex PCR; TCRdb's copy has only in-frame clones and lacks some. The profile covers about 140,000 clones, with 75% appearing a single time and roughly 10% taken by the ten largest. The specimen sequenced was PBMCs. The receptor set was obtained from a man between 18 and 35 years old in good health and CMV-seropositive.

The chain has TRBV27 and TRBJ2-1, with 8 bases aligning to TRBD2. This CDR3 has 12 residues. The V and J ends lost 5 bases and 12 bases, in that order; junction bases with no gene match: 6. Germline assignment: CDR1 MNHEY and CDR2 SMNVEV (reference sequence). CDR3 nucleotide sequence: TGTGCCAGCAGTCCCCCCAGCGGGAGGCAGTTCTTC. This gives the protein CASSPPSGRQFF.

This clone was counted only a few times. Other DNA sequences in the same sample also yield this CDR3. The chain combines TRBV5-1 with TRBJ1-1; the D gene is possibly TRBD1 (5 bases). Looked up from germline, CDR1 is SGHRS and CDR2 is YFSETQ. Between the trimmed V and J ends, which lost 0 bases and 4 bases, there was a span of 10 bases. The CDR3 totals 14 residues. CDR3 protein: CASSLARGSTEAFF. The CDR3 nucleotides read TGCGCCAGCAGCTTGGCTAGGGGTAGCACTGAAGCTTTCTTT.

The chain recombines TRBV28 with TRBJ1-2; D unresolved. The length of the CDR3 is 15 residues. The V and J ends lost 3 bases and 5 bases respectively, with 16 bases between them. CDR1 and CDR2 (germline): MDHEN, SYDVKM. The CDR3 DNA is TGTGCCAGCAGTTTTCCGGGTTCAGCTCGATATGGCTACACCTTC. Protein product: CASSFPGSARYGYTF.

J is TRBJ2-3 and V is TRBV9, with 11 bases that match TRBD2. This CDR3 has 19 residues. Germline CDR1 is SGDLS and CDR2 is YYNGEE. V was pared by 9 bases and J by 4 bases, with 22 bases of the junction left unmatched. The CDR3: CANSRKHIAGGTSADTQYF. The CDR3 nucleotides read TGTGCCAACTCCAGGAAACATATAGCGGGAGGGACTAGCGCAGATACGCAGTATTTT.

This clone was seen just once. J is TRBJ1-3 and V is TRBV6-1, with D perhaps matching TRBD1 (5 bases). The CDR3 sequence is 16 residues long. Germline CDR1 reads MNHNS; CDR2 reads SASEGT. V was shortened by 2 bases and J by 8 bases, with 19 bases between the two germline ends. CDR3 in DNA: TGTGCCAGCAGTGAAATGGGGGGACCGAAAGGAGACACCATATATTTT. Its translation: CASSEMGGPKGDTIYF.

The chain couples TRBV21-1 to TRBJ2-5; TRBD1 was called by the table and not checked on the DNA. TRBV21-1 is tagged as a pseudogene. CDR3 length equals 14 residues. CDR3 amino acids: CANLDSFTEETQYF. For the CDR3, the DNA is TGTGCCAACCTGGACAGCTTTACTGAAGAGACCCAGTACTTC.

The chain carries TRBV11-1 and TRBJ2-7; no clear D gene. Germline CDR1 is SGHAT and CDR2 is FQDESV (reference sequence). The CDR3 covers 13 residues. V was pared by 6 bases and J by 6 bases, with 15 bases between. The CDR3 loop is CASSWSPLGEQYF. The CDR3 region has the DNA TGTGCCAGCAGTTGGAGCCCCCTTGGCGAGCAGTACTTC.

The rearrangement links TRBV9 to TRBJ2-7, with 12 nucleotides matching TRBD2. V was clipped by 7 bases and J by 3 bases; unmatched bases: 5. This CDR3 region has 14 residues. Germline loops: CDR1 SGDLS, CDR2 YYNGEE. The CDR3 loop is CASASGRGNYEQYF. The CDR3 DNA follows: TGTGCCAGCGCTAGCGGGAGGGGGAACTACGAGCAGTACTTC. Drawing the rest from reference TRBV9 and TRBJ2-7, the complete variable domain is DSGVTQTPKHLITATGQRVTLRCSPRSGDLSVYWYQQSLDQGLQFLIQYYNGEERAKGNILERFSAQQFPDLHSELNLSSLELGDSALYFCASASGRGNYEQYFGPGTRLTVT.

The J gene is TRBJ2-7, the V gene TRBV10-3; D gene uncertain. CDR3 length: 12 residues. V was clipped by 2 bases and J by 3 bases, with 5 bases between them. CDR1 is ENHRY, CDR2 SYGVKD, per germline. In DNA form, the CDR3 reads TGTGCCATCAGTGAGAACTTCTACGAGCAGTACTTC. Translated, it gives CAISENFYEQYF.

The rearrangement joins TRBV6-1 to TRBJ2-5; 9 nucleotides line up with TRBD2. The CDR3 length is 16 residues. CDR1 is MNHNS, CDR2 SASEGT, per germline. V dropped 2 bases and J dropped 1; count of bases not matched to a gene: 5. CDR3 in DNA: TGTGCCAGCAGTGAATCTCCTAGCGGGACCCAAGAGACCCAGTACTTC. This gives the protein CASSESPSGTQETQYF.

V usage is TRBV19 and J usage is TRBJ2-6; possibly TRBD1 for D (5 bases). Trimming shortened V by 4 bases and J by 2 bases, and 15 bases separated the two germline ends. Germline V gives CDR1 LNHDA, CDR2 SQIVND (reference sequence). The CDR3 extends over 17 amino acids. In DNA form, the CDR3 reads TGTGCCAGTAGTACGACAGACTCTACTCCTGGGGCCAACGTCCTGACTTTC. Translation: CASSTTDSTPGANVLTF.

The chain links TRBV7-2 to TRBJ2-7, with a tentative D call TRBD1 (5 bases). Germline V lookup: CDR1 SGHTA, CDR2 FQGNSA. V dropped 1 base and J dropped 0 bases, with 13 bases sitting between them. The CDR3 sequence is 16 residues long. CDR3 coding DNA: TGTGCCAGCAGCTTAGTAGGTTGGCAGGGCTCCTACGAGCAGTACTTC. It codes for CASSLVGWQGSYEQYF.

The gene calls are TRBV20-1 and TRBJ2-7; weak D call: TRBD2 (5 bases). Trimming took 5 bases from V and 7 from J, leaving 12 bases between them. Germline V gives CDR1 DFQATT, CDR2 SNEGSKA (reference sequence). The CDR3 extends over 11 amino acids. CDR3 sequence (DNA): TGCAGTGCTGATCTAGCACGAGAGCAGTACTTC. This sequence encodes CSADLAREQYF.

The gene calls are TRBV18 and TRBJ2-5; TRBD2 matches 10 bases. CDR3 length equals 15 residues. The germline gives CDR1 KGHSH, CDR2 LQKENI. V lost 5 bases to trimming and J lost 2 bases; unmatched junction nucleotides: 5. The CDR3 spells CASSRLAGLQETQYF. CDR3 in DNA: TGTGCCAGCTCAAGACTAGCGGGTCTTCAAGAGACCCAGTACTTC.

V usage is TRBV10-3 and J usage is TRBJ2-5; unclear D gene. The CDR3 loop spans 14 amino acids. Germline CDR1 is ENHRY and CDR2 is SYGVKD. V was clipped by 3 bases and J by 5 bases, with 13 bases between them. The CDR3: CAISEPRLGETQYF. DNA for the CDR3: TGTGCCATCAGTGAACCCAGACTGGGTGAGACCCAGTACTTC.

CDR3 sequence: CASSFGRGGQPQHF. DNA of the CDR3: TGTGCCAGCAGTTTCGGAAGGGGGGGTCAGCCCCAGCATTTT. This rearrangement joins TRBV27 to TRBJ1-5; perhaps TRBD1 as D (6 bases). The CDR3 is 14 residues long. Germline CDR1 is MNHEY and CDR2 is SMNVEV (reference sequence). Trimming took 3 bases from V and 6 from J, leaving 12 bases between them.

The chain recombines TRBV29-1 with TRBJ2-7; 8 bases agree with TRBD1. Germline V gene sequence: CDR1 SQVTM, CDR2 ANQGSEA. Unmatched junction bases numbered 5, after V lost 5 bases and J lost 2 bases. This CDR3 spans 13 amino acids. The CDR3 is CSVKGQAAYEQYF. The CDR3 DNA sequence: TGCAGCGTTAAGGGACAGGCCGCCTACGAGCAGTACTTC.

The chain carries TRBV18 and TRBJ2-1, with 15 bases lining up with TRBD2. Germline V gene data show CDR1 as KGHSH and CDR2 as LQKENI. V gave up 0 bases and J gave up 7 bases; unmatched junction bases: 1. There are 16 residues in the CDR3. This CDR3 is CASSPPGLAGGNEQFF. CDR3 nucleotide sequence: TGTGCCAGCTCACCACCGGGACTAGCGGGAGGAAATGAGCAGTTCTTC.

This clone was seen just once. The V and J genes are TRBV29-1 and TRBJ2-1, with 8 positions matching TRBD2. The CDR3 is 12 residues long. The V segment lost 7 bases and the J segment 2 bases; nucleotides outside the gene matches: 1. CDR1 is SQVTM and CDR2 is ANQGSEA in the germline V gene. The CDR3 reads CSAGGAYNEQFF. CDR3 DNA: TGCAGCGCGGGGGGGGCCTACAATGAGCAGTTCTTC.

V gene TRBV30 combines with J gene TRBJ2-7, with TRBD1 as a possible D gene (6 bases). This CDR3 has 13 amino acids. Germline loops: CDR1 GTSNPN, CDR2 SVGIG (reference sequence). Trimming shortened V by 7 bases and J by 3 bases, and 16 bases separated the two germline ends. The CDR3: CALDSDSLYEQYF. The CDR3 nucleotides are TGTGCCTTGGACTCGGACAGCCTCTACGAGCAGTACTTC.